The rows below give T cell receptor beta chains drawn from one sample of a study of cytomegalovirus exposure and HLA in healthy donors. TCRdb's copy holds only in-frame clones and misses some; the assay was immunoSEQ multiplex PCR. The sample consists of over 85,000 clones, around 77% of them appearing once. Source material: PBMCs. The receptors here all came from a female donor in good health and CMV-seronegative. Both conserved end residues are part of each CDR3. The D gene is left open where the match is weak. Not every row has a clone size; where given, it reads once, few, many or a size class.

TGCGCCAGCAACAAAGGGCAGCCAGGGGGTGAAAAACTGTTTTTT CASNKGQPGGEKLFF TRBJ1-4 TRBD1 TRBV5-1 -
TGTGCCAGCAGCATGCAACTAGCCTCCTACAATGAGCAGTTCTTC CASSMQLASYNEQFF TRBJ2-1 - TRBV11-2 -
TGTGCCAGCAGCTTGGGTGACAGGGGCTACGAGCAGTACTTC CASSLGDRGYEQYF TRBJ2-7 TRBD1 TRBV5-4 -
TGTGCCAGCAGCTTGGCGGGACAGGGGAGGAAGGAGACCCAGTACTTC CASSLAGQGRKETQYF TRBJ2-5 TRBD1 TRBV5-5 -
TGCGCCAGCAGCTCGCGACAGGGGGCGGGTACTGAAGCTTTCTTT CASSSRQGAGTEAFF TRBJ1-1 TRBD1 TRBV5-1 -
TGTGCCAGCACCCAACTACTAGGATCCTACGAGCAGTACTTC CASTQLLGSYEQYF TRBJ2-7 - TRBV6-6 -
TGTGCCAGCAGCCAAGACGGAGCAGAAAGTCAGCCCCAGCATTTT CASSQDGAESQPQHF TRBJ1-5 - TRBV4-2 -
TGCGCCAGCAGTCAGATTGACAGAACCTACGAGCAGTACTTC CASSQIDRTYEQYF TRBJ2-7 - TRBV23-1 few
TGTGCCAGCAGTCCTCCCCCGGACAGCGCCTATGGCTACACCTTC CASSPPPDSAYGYTF TRBJ1-2 - TRBV28 -
TGCGCCAGCAGCTTCCAGACAGGGGATGCGACCCAGTACTTC CASSFQTGDATQYF TRBJ2-5 TRBD1 TRBV5-1 -
TGTGCCAGCAGCTCCCCGGGACTAGCTCCCCAAGAGACCCAGTACTTC CASSSPGLAPQETQYF TRBJ2-5 TRBD2 TRBV5-4 -
TGTGCCAGCTCACCATCAGGGACTAGCGGGAGCGATGAGCAGTTCTTC CASSPSGTSGSDEQFF TRBJ2-1 TRBD2 TRBV18 -
TGCGCCAGCAGCTTGGTTTACGTTAGCGGAAACACCGGGGAGCTGTTTTTT CASSLVYVSGNTGELFF TRBJ2-2 - TRBV5-1 -
TGCAGCGTTGAAGTTAGAAGGGGCGCTTGGGGGCTGGCTGGAAACACCATATATTTT CSVEVRRGAWGLAGNTIYF TRBJ1-3 - TRBV29-1 once
TGTGCCACAGTACAGGGGATGAACACTGAAGCTTTCTTT CATVQGMNTEAFF TRBJ1-1 TRBD1 TRBV5-4 -
TGTGCCAGCAGTTTCCCGGGACTAGCTAACAAGCAGTACTTC CASSFPGLANKQYF TRBJ2-5 TRBD2 TRBV28 -